Shown below are 21 T cell receptor beta chains from a single sample sequenced in a study of T cell clonotyping in hematopoietic cell transplantation. Clones were sequenced by immunoSEQ multiplex PCR, and TCRdb holds only the in-frame ones, with some missing. The sample records around 4,800 clones, around 19% being singletons. Material: PBMCs, obtained 180 days after allogeneic stem cell transplant. These receptor sequences come from a male patient aged 18 to 35 who had an allogeneic stem cell transplant, so the T cells may come from the graft donor. Some clones in this sample may be carry-over from other donors' samples.

The chain has TRBV30 and TRBJ1-5; 7 bases map to TRBD1. V lost 7 bases, J lost 0 bases, and 3 bases stayed unmatched. Germline CDR1 reads GTSNPN; CDR2 reads SVGIG (reference sequence). The CDR3 sequence is 13 residues long. CDR3 loop: CAYGDSSNQPQHF. For the CDR3, the DNA is TGTGCCTACGGGGACAGTAGCAATCAGCCCCAGCATTTT.

The CDR3 region has the DNA TGCGCCAGCAGCCCCACAGGGAGGAACACTGAAGCTTTCTTT. Protein sequence: CASSPTGRNTEAFF. The chain is built from TRBV5-1 and TRBJ1-1, with D perhaps TRBD1 (6 bases). The V gene lost 4 bases and the J gene lost 1 base, with 11 bases spanning the gap. Germline CDR1 SGHRS, CDR2 YFSETQ. This CDR3 comprises 14 residues.

This clone appeared a few times. The chain links TRBV27 to TRBJ2-5; TRBD2 agrees at 14 bases. Looked up from germline, CDR1 is MNHEY and CDR2 is SMNVEV (reference sequence). The junction had 7 bases not matched to a gene; V was cut back by 6 bases and J by 1 base. CDR3 length equals 17 residues. CDR3 coding DNA: TGTGCCAGCAGCTCTCGAGGGACTAGCGGGGGCCAAGAGACCCAGTACTTC. Its translation: CASSSRGTSGGQETQYF.

The chain links TRBV6-1 to TRBJ2-7; TRBD1 aligns across 7 bases. The CDR3 loop spans 13 amino acids. With 5 bases clipped from V and 3 bases from J, the junction kept 4 bases outside the gene matches. Germline values: CDR1 MNHNS, CDR2 SASEGT. Here the CDR3 reads CASSQSGGYEQYF. The CDR3 nucleotides read TGTGCCAGCAGTCAGTCAGGGGGCTACGAGCAGTACTTC.

The gene calls are TRBV6-5 and TRBJ2-7, with D maybe TRBD2 (6 bases). The germline V gene encodes CDR1 MNHEY and CDR2 SVGAGI. The CDR3 covers 14 residues. The V and J ends lost 0 bases and 3 bases respectively, with 9 bases between them. The CDR3 protein is CASSYSPGVYEQYF. CDR3 nucleotide sequence: TGTGCCAGCAGTTACTCGCCGGGGGTCTACGAGCAGTACTTC.

The genes are TRBV30 and TRBJ1-1, with TRBD1 as a possible D gene (5 bases). The CDR3 spans 11 residues. V was pared by 5 bases and J by 3 bases, with 7 bases between. Per the germline V gene, CDR1 is GTSNPN and CDR2 is SVGIG (reference sequence). The CDR3 sequence: CAWGRDTEAFF. CDR3 in DNA: TGTGCCTGGGGCAGGGACACTGAAGCTTTCTTT.

V usage is TRBV30 and J usage is TRBJ1-6; 8 nucleotides agree with TRBD1. The length of the CDR3 is 14 residues. Germline trimming cut 7 bases from V and 3 bases from J; bases unmatched to any gene: 5. The germline gives CDR1 GTSNPN, CDR2 SVGIG (reference sequence). CDR3 sequence: CASTGVDYNSPLHF. Written as DNA, the CDR3 is TGTGCCTCGACAGGGGTGGACTATAATTCACCCCTCCACTTT.

In its sample, this clone was seen a few times. V and J are TRBV5-4 and TRBJ2-3; no clear D. CDR3 length equals 14 residues. The germline gives CDR1 SGHNT, CDR2 YYREEE (reference sequence). Between the trimmed V and J ends, which lost 2 bases and 0 bases, there was a span of 7 bases. Written as DNA, the CDR3 is TGTGCCAGCAGCTTCCCAATCAGCACAGATACGCAGTATTTT. This translates into CASSFPISTDTQYF.

This rearrangement joins TRBV6-5 to TRBJ2-7, with 7 positions matching TRBD2. The CDR3 spans 14 residues. V trimming: 8 bases; J trimming: 3 bases; junction bases outside the gene matches: 10. Germline V gives CDR1 MNHEY, CDR2 SVGAGI. This CDR3 is CASRGEIPLYEQYF. CDR3 coding DNA: TGTGCCAGCCGGGGGGAAATACCCCTCTACGAGCAGTACTTC.

The V call is TRBV30, the J call TRBJ1-2, with D unclear. V was pared by 0 bases and J by 8 bases, with 10 bases between. The CDR3 sequence is 12 residues long. Germline loops: CDR1 GTSNPN, CDR2 SVGIG (reference sequence). The CDR3 DNA reads as TGTGCCTGGAGTGTACTTAGTCTGGGCTACACCTTC. Amino acid sequence: CAWSVLSLGYTF.

The chain uses TRBV27 and TRBJ2-1; D gene ambiguous. V was shortened by 8 bases and J by 8 bases, with 22 bases between the two germline ends. The germline gives CDR1 MNHEY, CDR2 SMNVEV (reference sequence). The CDR3 runs to 15 residues. CDR3 nucleotide sequence: TGTGCCAGCCGTCCGATAAGCCCCTCTGGGGATGAGCAGTTCTTC. It codes for CASRPISPSGDEQFF.

This chain uses TRBV5-6 with TRBJ2-3; tentative D call: TRBD1 (7 bases). Trimming removed 2 bases at V and 2 bases at J, with 15 bases between. Per the germline V gene, CDR1 is SGHDT and CDR2 is YYEEEE. CDR3 length equals 16 residues. The CDR3 bases are TGTGCCAGCAGCTTCCCCCAGGGGGGAGTCACAGATACGCAGTATTTT. Its translation is CASSFPQGGVTDTQYF. Full variable domain (missing parts from reference TRBV5-6 and TRBJ2-3): DAGVTQSPTHLIKTRGQQVTLRCSPKSGHDTVSWYQQALGQGPQFIFQYYEEEERQRGNFPDRFSGHQFPNYSSELNVNALLLGDSALYLCASSFPQGGVTDTQYFGPGTRLTVL.

This chain connects TRBV30 to TRBJ1-4; D may be TRBD1 (6 bases). V was cut by 2 bases and J by 7 bases, with 14 bases left in between. Germline CDR1 GTSNPN, CDR2 SVGIG (reference sequence). The CDR3 spans 14 residues. The CDR3 loop is CAWSLFRQAEKLFF. CDR3 bases: TGTGCCTGGAGTCTATTTAGACAGGCTGAAAAACTGTTTTTT.

This chain uses TRBV30 with TRBJ2-1, with D perhaps being TRBD1 or TRBD2 (5 bases each). Per germline, CDR1 GTSNPN and CDR2 SVGIG (reference sequence). This CDR3 region has 15 residues. Trimming stripped 5 bases from V and 4 bases from J, with 18 bases between. The CDR3 region is CAWAGWAGQYNEQFF. CDR3 coding DNA: TGTGCCTGGGCAGGGTGGGCGGGCCAATACAATGAGCAGTTCTTC. The full variable domain, rest sourced from reference TRBV30 and TRBJ2-1, is SQTIHQWPATLVQPVGSPLSLECTVEGTSNPNLYWYRQAAGRGLQLLFYSVGIGQISSEVPQNLSASRPQDRQFILSSKKLLLSDSGFYLCAWAGWAGQYNEQFFGPGTRLTVL.

The sample holds a few counts of this clone. The rearrangement joins TRBV28 to TRBJ1-6; possibly TRBD1 for D (6 bases). Germline values: CDR1 MDHEN, CDR2 SYDVKM. The CDR3 contains 15 residues. The V and J ends lost 5 bases and 10 bases respectively, with 18 bases between them. CDR3 sequence (DNA): TGTGCCAGCAGTATCGTCGGGACAATCGGCTCACCCCTCCACTTT. This translates into CASSIVGTIGSPLHF.

The chain joins TRBV30 to TRBJ1-2; 7 bases agree with TRBD1. The CDR3 consists of 13 residues. Trimming removed 2 bases from V and 5 bases from J; junction bases left unmatched: 5. Germline CDR1 and CDR2: GTSNPN and SVGIG (reference sequence). DNA of the CDR3: TGTGCCTGGAGTCAGAACAGGGGATATGGCTACACCTTC. Its protein is CAWSQNRGYGYTF.

This chain connects TRBV30 to TRBJ2-7; D remains ambiguous. The CDR3 runs 12 residues. The ends were cut back, 4 bases at V and 2 bases at J, with 9 bases in the middle. Looked up from germline, CDR1 is GTSNPN and CDR2 is SVGIG (reference sequence). In DNA form, the CDR3 reads TGTGCCTGGAACCCTGGAGCCTACGAGCAGTACTTC. It codes for CAWNPGAYEQYF.

In its sample, this clone is medium-sized (0.01 to 0.1%). The J gene is TRBJ1-2, the V gene TRBV28; D is unresolved. Between the trimmed V and J ends, which lost 5 bases and 6 bases, there was a span of 16 bases. Looked up from germline, CDR1 is MDHEN and CDR2 is SYDVKM. This CDR3 spans 14 amino acids. The CDR3 nucleotides are TGTGCCAGCAGTCTCCTCCAGGAGGTAGATGGCTACACCTTC. Its translation: CASSLLQEVDGYTF.

The V gene is TRBV30, the J gene TRBJ1-4; TRBD1 is a possible D gene (5 bases). Germline loops: CDR1 GTSNPN, CDR2 SVGIG (reference sequence). V dropped 2 bases and J dropped 1 base, with 11 bases sitting between them. This CDR3 comprises 15 residues. The CDR3 region is CAWSLGVGTNEKLFF. The CDR3, as DNA: TGTGCCTGGAGTCTAGGGGTGGGAACTAATGAAAAACTGTTTTTT. Drawing the rest from reference TRBV30 and TRBJ1-4, the complete variable domain is SQTIHQWPATLVQPVGSPLSLECTVEGTSNPNLYWYRQAAGRGLQLLFYSVGIGQISSEVPQNLSASRPQDRQFILSSKKLLLSDSGFYLCAWSLGVGTNEKLFFGSGTQLSVL.

The rearrangement uses TRBV30 and TRBJ2-1; D possibly corresponds to TRBD2 (6 bases). V was clipped by 3 bases and J by 6 bases, with 9 bases between them. Germline V lookup: CDR1 GTSNPN, CDR2 SVGIG (reference sequence). This CDR3 has 12 residues. CDR3 sequence (DNA): TGTGCCTGGAGCCGGACTATCAATGAGCAGTTCTTC. It codes for CAWSRTINEQFF. Filled out from reference TRBV30 and TRBJ2-1, the complete variable domain reads SQTIHQWPATLVQPVGSPLSLECTVEGTSNPNLYWYRQAAGRGLQLLFYSVGIGQISSEVPQNLSASRPQDRQFILSSKKLLLSDSGFYLCAWSRTINEQFFGPGTRLTVL.

The chain links TRBV6-6 to TRBJ1-2; D unresolved. CDR1 is MNHNY and CDR2 is SVGAGI in the germline V gene (reference sequence). Trimming removed 6 bases from V and 6 bases from J, with 17 bases in between. This CDR3 spans 14 amino acids. For the CDR3, the DNA is TGTGCCAGCAGGGAGGACCCGCGGGTCGATGGCTACACCTTC. Translated, it gives CASREDPRVDGYTF.